This T cell receptor beta chain was observed in a study of blood T cell repertoires in COVID-19. Overall study: Researchers got acute and convalescent COVID-19 samples from the United States, Italy and Spain. PBMCs, B-cell-depleted T cells, or T cells were the source of the cDNA or gDNA that made up the material.

CDR3 length equals 17 residues. The V gene's germline CDR1 is LGHNA and CDR2 YNFKEQ. J was trimmed by 2 bases and V by 0 bases; bases with no gene match: 2. As handled by the study authors: How many nucleated cells were present was estimated from reference gene primer amplification. The assay was immunoSEQ multiplex PCR, and TCRdb's table has in-frame clones only and misses some. Clone size and V and J calls were adopted from that table, with D and trimming inferred from the DNA. Of around 230,000 clones listed, around four fifths were seen once; the top ten hold approximately 2.6%. Sequencing was performed on peripheral blood. This sequence originates from a woman aged 70-85 years with active or convalescent COVID-19. This chain uses TRBV4-2 with TRBJ2-5; 14 bases are shared with TRBD2. The CDR3 DNA reads as TGTGCCAGCAGCCAAGACGGACTAGCGGGGGGTCAAGAGACCCAGTACTTC. Translating it yields CASSQDGLAGGQETQYF.